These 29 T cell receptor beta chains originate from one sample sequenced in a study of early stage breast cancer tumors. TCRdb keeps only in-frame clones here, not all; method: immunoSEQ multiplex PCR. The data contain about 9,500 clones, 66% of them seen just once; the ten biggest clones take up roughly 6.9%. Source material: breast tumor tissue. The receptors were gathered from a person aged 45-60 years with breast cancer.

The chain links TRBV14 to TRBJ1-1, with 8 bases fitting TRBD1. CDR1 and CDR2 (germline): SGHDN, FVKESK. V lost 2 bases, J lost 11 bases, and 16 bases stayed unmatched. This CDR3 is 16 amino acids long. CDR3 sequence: CASSQMTGDSLRTAFF. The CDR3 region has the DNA TGTGCCAGCAGCCAAATGACAGGGGACTCCCTCCGGACGGCTTTCTTT.

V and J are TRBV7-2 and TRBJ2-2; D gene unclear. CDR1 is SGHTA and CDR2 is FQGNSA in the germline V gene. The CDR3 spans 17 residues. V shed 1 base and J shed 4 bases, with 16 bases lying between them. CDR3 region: CASSLVLGGSSTGELFF. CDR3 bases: TGTGCCAGCAGCTTAGTTTTGGGTGGCTCTAGCACCGGGGAGCTGTTTTTT.

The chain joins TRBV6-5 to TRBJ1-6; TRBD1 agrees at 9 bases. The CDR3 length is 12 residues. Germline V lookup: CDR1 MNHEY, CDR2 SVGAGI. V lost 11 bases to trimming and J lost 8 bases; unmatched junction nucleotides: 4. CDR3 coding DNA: TGTGCCGTGGGACAGGGAGATTCACCCCTCCACTTT. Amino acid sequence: CAVGQGDSPLHF.

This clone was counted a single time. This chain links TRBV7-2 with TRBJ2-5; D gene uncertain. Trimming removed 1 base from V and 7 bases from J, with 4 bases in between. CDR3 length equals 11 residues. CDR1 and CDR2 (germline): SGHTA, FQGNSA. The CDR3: CASSLGVTQYF. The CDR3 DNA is TGTGCCAGCAGCTTAGGCGTGACCCAGTACTTC.

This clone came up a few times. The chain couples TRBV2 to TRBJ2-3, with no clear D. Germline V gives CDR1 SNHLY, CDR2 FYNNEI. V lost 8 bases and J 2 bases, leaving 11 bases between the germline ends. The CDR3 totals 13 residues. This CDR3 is CASELGFTDTQYF. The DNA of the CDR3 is TGTGCCAGCGAACTTGGGTTCACAGATACGCAGTATTTT.

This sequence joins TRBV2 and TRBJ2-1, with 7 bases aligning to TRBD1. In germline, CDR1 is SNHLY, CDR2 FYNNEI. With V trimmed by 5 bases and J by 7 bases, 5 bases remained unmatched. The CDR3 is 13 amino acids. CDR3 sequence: CASSKGQLNEQFF. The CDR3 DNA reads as TGTGCCAGCAGTAAGGGACAGCTTAATGAGCAGTTCTTC.

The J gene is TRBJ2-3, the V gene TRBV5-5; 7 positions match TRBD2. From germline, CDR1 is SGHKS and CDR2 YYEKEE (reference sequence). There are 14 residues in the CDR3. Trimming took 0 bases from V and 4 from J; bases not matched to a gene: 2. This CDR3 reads CASSLGGRPDTQYF. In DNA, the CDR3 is TGTGCCAGCAGCTTGGGCGGGAGACCAGATACGCAGTATTTT.

The CDR3 nucleotides read TGTGCCAGCCTACCGGCCGGGGCCGCGGGTCAGTACTTC. Its translation is CASLPAGAAGQYF. The genes are TRBV7-2 and TRBJ2-7, with D perhaps being TRBD1 or TRBD2 (5 bases each). The V end lost 8 bases, the J end lost 10 bases, and 21 bases lay between the germline ends. Per germline, CDR1 SGHTA and CDR2 FQGNSA. This CDR3 is 13 amino acids long.

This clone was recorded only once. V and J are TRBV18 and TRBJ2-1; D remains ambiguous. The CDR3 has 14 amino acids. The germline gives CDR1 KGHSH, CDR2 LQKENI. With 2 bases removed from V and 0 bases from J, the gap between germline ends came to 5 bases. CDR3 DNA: TGTGCCAGCTCACCAGCAACCTCCTACAATGAGCAGTTCTTC. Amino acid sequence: CASSPATSYNEQFF.

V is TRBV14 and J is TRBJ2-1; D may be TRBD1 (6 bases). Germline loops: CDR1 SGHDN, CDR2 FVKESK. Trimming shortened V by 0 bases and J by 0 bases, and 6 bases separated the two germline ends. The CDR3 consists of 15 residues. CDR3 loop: CASSQDRGSYNEQFF. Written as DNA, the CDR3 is TGTGCCAGCAGCCAAGACAGGGGCTCCTACAATGAGCAGTTCTTC.

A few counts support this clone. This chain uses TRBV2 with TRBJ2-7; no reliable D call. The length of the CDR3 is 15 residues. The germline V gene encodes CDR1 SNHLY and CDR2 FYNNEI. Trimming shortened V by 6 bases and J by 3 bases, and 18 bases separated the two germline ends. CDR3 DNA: TGTGCCAGCAGCCAGCTGAATTTGTTTAACTACGAGCAGTACTTC. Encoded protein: CASSQLNLFNYEQYF.

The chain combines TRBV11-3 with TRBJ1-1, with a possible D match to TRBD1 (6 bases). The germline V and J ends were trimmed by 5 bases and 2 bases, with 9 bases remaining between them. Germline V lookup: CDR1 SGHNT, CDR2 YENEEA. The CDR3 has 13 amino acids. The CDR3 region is CASSAGGNTEAFF. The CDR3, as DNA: TGTGCCAGCAGCGCCGGGGGCAACACTGAAGCTTTCTTT.

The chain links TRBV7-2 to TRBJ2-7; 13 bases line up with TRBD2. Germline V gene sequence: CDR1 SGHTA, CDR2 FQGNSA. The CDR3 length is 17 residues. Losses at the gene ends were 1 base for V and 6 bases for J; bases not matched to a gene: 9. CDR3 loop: CASSLVAPRLAGGEQYF. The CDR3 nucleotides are TGTGCCAGCAGCTTAGTAGCCCCTAGACTAGCGGGAGGCGAGCAGTACTTC.

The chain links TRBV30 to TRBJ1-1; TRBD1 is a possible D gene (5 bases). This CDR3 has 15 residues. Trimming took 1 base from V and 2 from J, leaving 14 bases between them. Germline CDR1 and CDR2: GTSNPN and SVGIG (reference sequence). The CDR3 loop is CAWSAWGGSNTEAFF. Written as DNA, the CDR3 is TGTGCCTGGAGTGCCTGGGGGGGGAGCAACACTGAAGCTTTCTTT.

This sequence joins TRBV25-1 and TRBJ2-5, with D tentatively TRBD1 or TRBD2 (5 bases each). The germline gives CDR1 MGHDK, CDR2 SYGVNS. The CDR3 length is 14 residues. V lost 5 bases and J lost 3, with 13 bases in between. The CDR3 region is CASSWNGAEETQYF. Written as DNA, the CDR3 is TGTGCCAGCAGTTGGAACGGGGCGGAAGAGACCCAGTACTTC.

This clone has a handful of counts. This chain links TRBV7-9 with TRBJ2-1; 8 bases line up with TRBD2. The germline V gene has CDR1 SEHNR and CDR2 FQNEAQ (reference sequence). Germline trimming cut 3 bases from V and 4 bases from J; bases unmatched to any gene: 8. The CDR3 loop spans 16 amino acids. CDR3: CASSFRAGGGYNEQFF. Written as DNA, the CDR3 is TGTGCCAGCAGCTTTCGTGCGGGGGGCGGGTACAATGAGCAGTTCTTC. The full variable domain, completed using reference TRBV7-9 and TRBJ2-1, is DTGVSQNPRHKITKRGQNVTFRCDPISEHNRLYWYRQTLGQGPEFLTYFQNEAQLEKSRLLSDRFSAERPKGSFSTLEIQRTEQGDSAMYLCASSFRAGGGYNEQFFGPGTRLTVL.

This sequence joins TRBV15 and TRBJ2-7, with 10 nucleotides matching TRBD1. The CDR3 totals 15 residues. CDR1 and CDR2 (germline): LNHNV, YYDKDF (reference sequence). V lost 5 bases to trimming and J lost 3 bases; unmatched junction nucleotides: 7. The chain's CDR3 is CATSGGQGYFYEQYF. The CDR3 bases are TGTGCCACCAGCGGGGGACAGGGGTATTTCTACGAGCAGTACTTC. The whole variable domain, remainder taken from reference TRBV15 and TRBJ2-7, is DAMVIQNPRYQVTQFGKPVTLSCSQTLNHNVMYWYQQKSSQAPKLLFHYYDKDFNNEADTPDNFQSRRPNTSFCFLDIRSPGLGDTAMYLCATSGGQGYFYEQYFGPGTRLTVT.

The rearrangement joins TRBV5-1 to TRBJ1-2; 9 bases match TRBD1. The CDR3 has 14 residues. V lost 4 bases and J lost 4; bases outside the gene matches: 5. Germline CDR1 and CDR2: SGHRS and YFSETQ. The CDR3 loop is CASSQTGGSYGYTF. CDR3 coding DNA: TGCGCCAGCAGCCAGACAGGGGGTTCCTATGGCTACACCTTC.

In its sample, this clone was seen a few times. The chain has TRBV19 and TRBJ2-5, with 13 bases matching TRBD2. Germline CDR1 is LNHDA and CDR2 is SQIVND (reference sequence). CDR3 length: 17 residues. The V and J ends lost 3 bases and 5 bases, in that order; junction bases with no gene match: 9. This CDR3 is CASSIHGLAGAWETQYF. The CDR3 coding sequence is TGTGCCAGTAGTATCCACGGACTAGCGGGAGCATGGGAGACCCAGTACTTC.

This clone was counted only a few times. The CDR3 loop is CASGRLAGGRSYNEQFF. DNA for the CDR3: TGTGCCAGCGGGAGACTAGCGGGAGGCCGCTCCTACAATGAGCAGTTCTTC. The chain carries TRBV2 and TRBJ2-1, with 13 bases lining up with TRBD2. V shed 8 bases, J shed 0 bases, and the junction held 7 bases outside the gene matches. Germline loops: CDR1 SNHLY, CDR2 FYNNEI. This CDR3 has 17 amino acids.

CDR3 nucleotide sequence: TGTGCCAGCAGCGTTCGAGGGGGTCCCGTTCGCACAGATACGCAGTATTTT. Translating gives CASSVRGGPVRTDTQYF. J is TRBJ2-3 and V is TRBV9; the D gene is possibly TRBD1 (6 bases). Germline assignment: CDR1 SGDLS and CDR2 YYNGEE. The germline V and J ends were trimmed by 2 bases and 1 base, with 17 bases remaining between them. CDR3 length: 17 residues. The full variable domain, rest sourced from reference TRBV9 and TRBJ2-3, is DSGVTQTPKHLITATGQRVTLRCSPRSGDLSVYWYQQSLDQGLQFLIQYYNGEERAKGNILERFSAQQFPDLHSELNLSSLELGDSALYFCASSVRGGPVRTDTQYFGPGTRLTVL.

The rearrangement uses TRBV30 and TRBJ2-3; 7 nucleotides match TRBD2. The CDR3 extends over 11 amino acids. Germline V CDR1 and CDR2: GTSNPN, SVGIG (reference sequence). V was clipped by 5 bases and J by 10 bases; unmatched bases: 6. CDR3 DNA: TGTGCCTGGGACGGGGAGGGCCCGCAGTATTTT. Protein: CAWDGEGPQYF. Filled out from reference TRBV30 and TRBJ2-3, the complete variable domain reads SQTIHQWPATLVQPVGSPLSLECTVEGTSNPNLYWYRQAAGRGLQLLFYSVGIGQISSEVPQNLSASRPQDRQFILSSKKLLLSDSGFYLCAWDGEGPQYFGPGTRLTVL.

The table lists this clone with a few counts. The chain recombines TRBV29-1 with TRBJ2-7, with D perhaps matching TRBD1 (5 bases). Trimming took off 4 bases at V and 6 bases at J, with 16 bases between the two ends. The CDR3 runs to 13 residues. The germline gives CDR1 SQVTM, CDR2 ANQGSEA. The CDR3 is CSVASAGLGEQYF. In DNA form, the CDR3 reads TGCAGCGTTGCTTCGGCAGGGCTGGGCGAGCAGTACTTC.

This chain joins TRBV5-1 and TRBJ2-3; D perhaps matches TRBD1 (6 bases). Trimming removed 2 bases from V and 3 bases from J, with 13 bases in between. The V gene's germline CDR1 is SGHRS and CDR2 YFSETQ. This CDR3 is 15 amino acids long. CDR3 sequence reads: CASSLQGFGTDTQYF. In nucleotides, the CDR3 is TGCGCCAGCAGCTTACAGGGTTTCGGTACAGATACGCAGTATTTT.

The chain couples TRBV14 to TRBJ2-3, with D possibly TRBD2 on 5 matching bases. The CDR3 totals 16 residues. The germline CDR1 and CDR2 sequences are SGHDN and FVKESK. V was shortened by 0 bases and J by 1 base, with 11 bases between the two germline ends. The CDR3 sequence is CASSQDRGQGTDTQYF. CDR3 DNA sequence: TGTGCCAGCAGCCAAGATCGCGGGCAGGGCACAGATACGCAGTATTTT.

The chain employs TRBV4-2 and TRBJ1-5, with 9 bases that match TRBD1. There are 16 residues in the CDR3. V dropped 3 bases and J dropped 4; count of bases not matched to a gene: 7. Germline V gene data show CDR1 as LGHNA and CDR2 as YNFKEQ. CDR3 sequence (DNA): TGTGCCAGCAGCCAGGACAGACAGGGGGTAAATCAGCCCCAGCATTTT. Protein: CASSQDRQGVNQPQHF.

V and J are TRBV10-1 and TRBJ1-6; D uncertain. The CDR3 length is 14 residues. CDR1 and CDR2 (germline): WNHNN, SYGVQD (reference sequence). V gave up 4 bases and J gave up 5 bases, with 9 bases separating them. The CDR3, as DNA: TGCGCCAGCAGTGCGGACTGGGATAATTCACCCCTCCACTTT. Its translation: CASSADWDNSPLHF.

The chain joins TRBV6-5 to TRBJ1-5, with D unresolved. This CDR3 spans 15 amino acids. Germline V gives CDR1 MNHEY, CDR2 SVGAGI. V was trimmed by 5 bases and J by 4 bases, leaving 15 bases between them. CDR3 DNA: TGTGCCAGCAGTCTCGGTGGCAGGCGGAATCAGCCCCAGCATTTT. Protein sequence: CASSLGGRRNQPQHF.

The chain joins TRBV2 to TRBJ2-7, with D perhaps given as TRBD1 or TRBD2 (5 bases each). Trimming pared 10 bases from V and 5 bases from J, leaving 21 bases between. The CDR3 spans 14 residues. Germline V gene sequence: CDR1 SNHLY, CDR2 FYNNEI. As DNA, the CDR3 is TGTGCCACCCGATTCCGGGACCTCGCCGACGAGCAGTACTTC. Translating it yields CATRFRDLADEQYF.